This T cell receptor (beta chain) was sequenced for a study of blood T cells in healthy people across ages. CDR1 LNHNV and CDR2 YYDKDF come from the germline V gene (reference sequence). V shed 5 bases, J shed 2 bases, and the junction held 14 bases outside the gene matches. The CDR3 has 19 amino acids. Alongside a J-beta primer mix, a sample-barcoded 5' primer served in a second PCR lasting about 7 to 12 cycles. TCRdb re-derived calls from the 5' RACE reads in MiXCR, one entry per CDR3 protein. In the table there are hundreds of thousands of distinct CDR3 sequences, about 55% of which are singletons.

The chain has TRBV15 and TRBJ2-7; TRBD2 matches 14 bases. This clonotype was obtained from a man at least 80 years old in good health. The sequencing input was blood. This CDR3 is CATSGTPGTSGSLAYEQYF. Here the CDR3 DNA reads TGTGCCACCAGCGGAACCCCCGGGACTAGCGGGAGTCTCGCCTACGAGCAGTACTTC.